This T cell receptor (beta chain) emerged from a study of tissue T cells after allogeneic stem cell transplantation. Study-wide findings and caveats: Sampling depth was limited, and the cohort was small and clinically varied. Only a limited share of tissue TCRs appeared in blood or spleen. Some tissue clones might be persisting host cells; their alloreactivity or antigen specificity was not determined.

In regard to this clone: Antigen: not known.

The repertoire was sequenced with immunoSEQ multiplex PCR; TCRdb's copy has only in-frame clones and lacks some. Seen here are roughly 6,100 clones, about three quarters observed once, and the top ten hold roughly 7%. The CDR3 has 15 residues. V shed 3 bases, J shed 6 bases, and the junction held 5 bases outside the gene matches. The germline V gene encodes CDR1 MGHRA and CDR2 YSYEKL. This specimen consisted of tissue from the rectum, obtained at autopsy. The chain is built from TRBV4-1 and TRBJ2-5; 12 bases are shared with TRBD1. The origin of this receptor is a woman aged 18 to 55 with breast cancer. The CDR3 DNA reads TGCGCCAGCAGCCATCTGGGACAGGGGGCGCAGACCCAGTACTTC. Its protein product is CASSHLGQGAQTQYF.